Below are 3 T cell receptor beta chains sequenced from a single sample in a study of blood T cell repertoires in COVID-19. The protocol was immunoSEQ multiplex PCR, while the TCRdb copy is restricted to in-frame clones and leaves out a portion. The table includes roughly 150,000 clones, about 86% detected once. The specimen was PBMCs or T cells enriched from blood (not recorded which). The receptors originated from a man aged 50-60 years who had recovered from COVID-19.

V usage is TRBV5-1 and J usage is TRBJ2-7, with a tentative D call TRBD2 (5 bases). Between the trimmed V and J ends, which lost 0 bases and 1 base, there was a span of 11 bases. CDR3 length: 15 amino acids. CDR1 and CDR2 from the germline V gene are SGHRS and YFSETQ. CDR3 region: CASSLDAGGSYEQYF. The CDR3 bases are TGCGCCAGCAGCTTGGATGCAGGAGGTTCCTACGAGCAGTACTTC.

The V gene is TRBV6-5, the J gene TRBJ2-1, with 10 bases lining up with TRBD2. This CDR3 spans 14 amino acids. The germline CDR1 and CDR2 sequences are MNHEY and SVGAGI. With V trimmed by 7 bases and J by 7 bases, 7 bases remained unmatched. CDR3 sequence reads: CASTRTSGLNEQFF. The CDR3 DNA is TGTGCCAGCACCCGGACTAGCGGTCTGAATGAGCAGTTCTTC.

V is TRBV2 and J is TRBJ2-7, with D maybe TRBD1 (6 bases). The V end lost 4 bases, the J end lost 1 base, and 11 bases lay between the germline ends. Per the germline V gene, CDR1 is SNHLY and CDR2 is FYNNEI. CDR3 length: 14 amino acids. The CDR3 loop reads CASSVRDTSYEQYF. The DNA of the CDR3 is TGTGCCAGCAGTGTTAGGGACACATCCTACGAGCAGTACTTC.